The 4 T cell receptor beta chains in this list originate from one sample, sequenced in a study of blood T cells in healthy people across ages. Through a sample-barcoded 5' primer and a J-beta primer mix, a second PCR was run for roughly 7 to 12 cycles. MiXCR, run by TCRdb on the 5' RACE reads, gives a single entry per CDR3 protein. In the table there are about 680,000 distinct CDR3 sequences, over 45% of which are singletons. Specimen: blood. The source of these receptors is an older woman in good health.

V is TRBV25-1 and J is TRBJ2-5; the match to TRBD1 covers 10 bases. The CDR3 has 14 residues. Germline assignment: CDR1 MGHDK and CDR2 SYGVNS. Trimming took 6 bases from V and 4 from J; bases not matched to a gene: 5. Here the CDR3 reads CASRMTGGSETQYF. The CDR3 DNA reads as TGTGCCAGCAGGATGACAGGGGGCTCAGAGACCCAGTACTTC.

The CDR3 protein is CASSVGKGASEAFF. DNA for the CDR3: TGTGCCAGCAGCGTAGGGAAGGGGGCTTCTGAAGCTTTCTTT. The rearrangement links TRBV9 to TRBJ1-1; 7 bases match TRBD1. Germline V CDR1 and CDR2: SGDLS, YYNGEE. After removal of 0 bases from V and 6 bases from J, the junction contained 5 bases not matched to a gene. CDR3 length: 14 amino acids.

V usage is TRBV10-2 and J usage is TRBJ2-1; the D is unclear. This CDR3 is 13 amino acids long. V lost 6 bases, J lost 0 bases, and 6 bases lay in between. CDR1 is WSHSY, CDR2 SAAADI, per germline. The CDR3 bases are TGCGCCAGCAGAATTAGCTCCTACAATGAGCAGTTCTTC. Its translation: CASRISSYNEQFF.

The rearrangement joins TRBV27 to TRBJ1-5; 9 positions match TRBD1. Germline V gene lookup returns CDR1 MNHEY and CDR2 SMNVEV (reference sequence). This CDR3 spans 15 amino acids. J was trimmed by 5 bases and V by 4 bases; bases with no gene match: 6. CDR3 bases: TGTGCCAGCAGTTCCTCGACAGGGGGAGATCAGCCCCAGCATTTT. Protein sequence: CASSSSTGGDQPQHF.